These 20 T cell receptor beta chains were sequenced from one sample in a study of T-cell memory formation after mild COVID-19. A single record per CDR3 protein comes from TCRdb applying MiXCR to the 5' RACE reads. The table records approximately 580,000 distinct CDR3 sequences, approximately 20% of them present only once. Sequenced sample: PBMCs or a T cell subset sorted from them (not recorded which). All receptors derive from an adult woman who had mild COVID-19 (a few samples of this study predate the infection). Cell type and time point are not known.

This clonotype appeared a few times. The chain has TRBV29-1 and TRBJ2-3, with D perhaps TRBD2 (6 bases). Per the germline V gene, CDR1 is SQVTM and CDR2 is ANQGSEA. The V and J ends lost 4 bases and 5 bases respectively, with 19 bases between them. This CDR3 has 15 residues. CDR3 amino acids: CSVGRPGDGGDTQYF. The CDR3 DNA reads TGCAGCGTTGGCAGACCGGGGGACGGTGGAGATACGCAGTATTTT.

There are a few counts of this clonotype. V and J are TRBV29-1 and TRBJ2-3; D is perhaps TRBD2 (5 bases). The germline CDR1 and CDR2 sequences are SQVTM and ANQGSEA. Trimming cost V 0 bases and J 3 bases, with 16 bases left between them. CDR3 length: 16 amino acids. The CDR3 reads CSVEDGVLGRTDTQYF. DNA for the CDR3: TGCAGCGTTGAAGATGGGGTACTAGGCCGGACAGATACGCAGTATTTT.

The V call is TRBV12-3 or TRBV12-4, the J call TRBJ2-7; no firm D call. Deletions cut 3 bases from V and 2 bases from J, with 11 bases between. There are 14 residues in the CDR3. The CDR3 bases are TGTGCCAGCAGTTTTGGCGGCCGCGCCTACGAGCAGTACTTC. It translates to CASSFGGRAYEQYF.

The table lists this clonotype with a few counts. V is TRBV7-3 and J is TRBJ2-2; TRBD1 aligns across 7 bases. With V trimmed by 2 bases and J by 6 bases, 3 bases remained unmatched. Germline V gene sequence: CDR1 SGHTA, CDR2 FQGTGA. The length of the CDR3 is 14 residues. The CDR3 region has the DNA TGTGCCAGCAGCTTACAGCAGGGGGCCGGGGAGCTGTTTTTT. It is translated as CASSLQQGAGELFF.

This clonotype appeared once. The rearrangement joins TRBV6-1 to TRBJ1-1; possible D gene TRBD1, 5 bases. Trimming pared 2 bases from V and 0 bases from J, leaving 10 bases between. CDR3 size: 15 residues. Looked up from germline, CDR1 is MNHNS and CDR2 is SASEGT. The DNA of the CDR3 is TGTGCCAGCAGTGAATACCTGACAGTGAACACTGAAGCTTTCTTT. Translating it yields CASSEYLTVNTEAFF.

This sequence joins TRBV3-1 and TRBJ2-1, with D unclear. CDR3 size: 15 residues. CDR1 and CDR2 from the germline V gene are LGHDT and YNNKEL (reference sequence). Between the trimmed V and J ends, which lost 0 bases and 0 bases, there was a span of 6 bases. CDR3 residues: CASSQDGFSYNEQFF. As DNA, the CDR3 is TGTGCCAGCAGCCAAGATGGTTTCTCCTACAATGAGCAGTTCTTC.

This clonotype was counted between two and nine times. V and J are TRBV6-2 or TRBV6-3 and TRBJ2-7; D not certain. Germline lookup yields CDR1 MNHEY and CDR2 SVGEGT. This CDR3 region has 14 residues. V was pared by 4 bases and J by 3 bases, with 13 bases between. The CDR3 DNA follows: TGTGCCAGCAGTTCGTGGCTAACCCTCTACGAGCAGTACTTC. Its translation: CASSSWLTLYEQYF.

This chain links TRBV3-1 with TRBJ2-1, with TRBD2 identical over 8 bases. This CDR3 is 17 amino acids long. The V gene's germline CDR1 is LGHDT and CDR2 YNNKEL (reference sequence). V shed 1 base, J shed 4 bases, and the junction held 9 bases outside the gene matches. The CDR3 nucleotides are TGTGCCAGCAGCCAAGGAGCAGCGGGAGTACGTTACAATGAGCAGTTCTTC. It translates to CASSQGAAGVRYNEQFF.

This clonotype was detected only a few times. The chain carries TRBV6-2 or TRBV6-3 and TRBJ2-5; 9 bases agree with TRBD1. The CDR3 loop spans 14 amino acids. In germline, CDR1 is MNHEY, CDR2 SVGEGT. V was pared by 7 bases and J by 7 bases, with 10 bases of the junction left unmatched. The DNA for the CDR3 is TGTGCCAGCACGCAGGGACAGGGACATGGGACCCAGTACTTC. Protein sequence: CASTQGQGHGTQYF.

This clonotype was seen a few times. This chain joins TRBV7-2 and TRBJ2-7; 14 nucleotides agree with TRBD2. The CDR3 length is 16 residues. With V trimmed by 5 bases and J by 2 bases, 5 bases remained unmatched. Looked up from germline, CDR1 is SGHTA and CDR2 is FQGNSA. The DNA for the CDR3 is TGTGCCAGCAGCCGGGGGGGACTAGCGGGAGCCTACGAGCAGTACTTC. This encodes CASSRGGLAGAYEQYF.

This clonotype was found a few times. CDR3: CATSDWTVGTGDLTQYF. DNA for the CDR3: TGTGCCACCAGTGATTGGACGGTCGGGACAGGGGACCTGACCCAGTACTTC. V usage is TRBV24-1 and J usage is TRBJ2-5; 10 positions agree with TRBD1. J gave up 7 bases and V 2 bases, and 12 bases lay outside the gene matches. The CDR3 consists of 17 residues. Germline V CDR1 and CDR2: KGHDR, SFDVKD.

This clonotype appeared a few times. The rearrangement links TRBV12-3 or TRBV12-4 to TRBJ1-2, with 7 bases that match TRBD1. The V segment lost 5 bases and the J segment 7 bases; nucleotides outside the gene matches: 4. The CDR3 has 12 residues. The CDR3 DNA is TGTGCCAGCAGTACAGGGGTTGGTGGCTACACCTTC. Residues: CASSTGVGGYTF.

The V gene is TRBV20-1, the J gene TRBJ2-1; D perhaps matches TRBD2 (5 bases). V was clipped by 0 bases and J by 5 bases, with 26 bases between them. The CDR3 length is 19 residues. Germline CDR1 and CDR2: DFQATT and SNEGSKA (reference sequence). Here the CDR3 reads CSARDRKLGWGVGDNEQFF. In nucleotides, the CDR3 is TGCAGTGCTAGAGATAGAAAATTGGGCTGGGGTGTCGGGGACAATGAGCAGTTCTTC.

V usage is TRBV7-2 and J usage is TRBJ2-1, with TRBD2 as a possible D gene (5 bases). The CDR3 sequence is 14 residues long. V lost 1 base, J lost 4 bases, and 8 bases lay in between. In germline, CDR1 is SGHTA, CDR2 FQGNSA. The CDR3 nucleotides read TGTGCCAGCAGCTTAGAGGACTTATACAATGAGCAGTTCTTC. Amino acids: CASSLEDLYNEQFF.

In its sample, this clonotype was seen a few times. The chain couples TRBV4-2 to TRBJ2-7; D perhaps matches TRBD1 (5 bases). V was clipped by 0 bases and J by 5 bases, with 14 bases between them. The germline CDR1 and CDR2 sequences are LGHNA and YNFKEQ. The CDR3 length is 15 residues. DNA for the CDR3: TGTGCCAGCAGCCAAGATCACGGCGGCAGGGACGAGCAGTACTTC. It encodes CASSQDHGGRDEQYF.

The V and J genes are TRBV7-9 and TRBJ1-2, with 7 bases that match TRBD1. In germline, CDR1 is SEHNR, CDR2 FQNEAQ (reference sequence). The CDR3 consists of 15 residues. Trimming removed 5 bases from V and 5 bases from J; junction bases left unmatched: 11. CDR3 sequence (DNA): TGTGCCAGCAGCCCTCGGGCAGGGGGAACATATGGCTACACCTTC. Translating it yields CASSPRAGGTYGYTF.

This clonotype was seen repeatedly, ten times or more. The chain is built from TRBV9 and TRBJ2-7; D might be TRBD2 (6 bases). This CDR3 comprises 14 residues. CDR1 and CDR2 (germline): SGDLS, YYNGEE. Between the trimmed V and J ends, which lost 4 bases and 7 bases, there was a span of 18 bases. For the CDR3, the DNA is TGTGCCAGCAGCCTCGGGACTTCCATGGGAGAGCAGTACTTC. It codes for CASSLGTSMGEQYF.

In this sample, this clonotype turned up many times. The chain carries TRBV18 and TRBJ2-3; TRBD2 is a possible D gene (6 bases). CDR1 is KGHSH, CDR2 LQKENI, per germline. This CDR3 contains 17 residues. Trimming removed 0 bases from V and 3 bases from J, with 16 bases in between. The CDR3, as DNA: TGTGCCAGCTCACCACCCCGACTAGGAAGAAGAACAGATACGCAGTATTTT. It yields the protein CASSPPRLGRRTDTQYF.

This clonotype was seen a handful of times. The chain joins TRBV12-3 or TRBV12-4 to TRBJ1-2; 7 bases map to TRBD1. The CDR3 is made up of 12 amino acids. The V gene end was trimmed by 6 bases and the J gene end by 8 bases; junction bases not matched to a gene: 6. The CDR3 nucleotides are TGTGCCAGCAGGAAACAGGGGTCCGGCTACACCTTC. Its protein is CASRKQGSGYTF.

This clonotype occurred many times. The chain links TRBV25-1 to TRBJ1-6; D is ambiguous. The CDR3 covers 15 residues. CDR1 MGHDK and CDR2 SYGVNS come from the germline V gene. V was pared by 5 bases and J by 0 bases, with 8 bases between. The CDR3 nucleotides read TGTGCCAGCAGTAGAGAGGGCTCCTATAATTCACCCCTCCACTTT. Its protein product is CASSREGSYNSPLHF.